The clone carrying this T cell receptor beta chain is a singleton in its sample. The data are from a study of control samples from healthy donors and cancer patients. V was pared by 2 bases and J by 0 bases, with 3 bases of the junction left unmatched. The CDR3 loop spans 16 amino acids. Germline V gene lookup returns CDR1 SGHTA and CDR2 FQGTGA. Clones were sequenced by immunoSEQ multiplex PCR, and TCRdb holds only the in-frame ones, with some missing. The repertoire has 100,000 to 150,000 clones, roughly nine tenths of them found once; the top ten carry around 1.7%. The rearrangement uses TRBV7-3 and TRBJ2-2; TRBD2 agrees at 7 bases. This receptor was taken from a man younger than 35 in good health. The material sequenced was blood. The CDR3 DNA follows: TGTGCCAGCAGCTTATACGCGGGAGCGAACACCGGGGAGCTGTTTTTT. Amino acid sequence: CASSLYAGANTGELFF.